This entry concerns a single T cell receptor beta chain. TCRdb independently ran MiXCR on the 5' RACE reads; one entry per CDR3 protein. Of about 900,000 distinct CDR3 sequences in the sample, more than 9% are singletons; the top ten hold under 2%. The sample is drawn from a study of identical twins. No donor was unhealthy or non-Caucasian. These records were also assigned to another study, of yellow fever vaccine responses in identical twins.

The source of this sequence is a young woman in good health. Sequenced input: PBMCs.

In DNA form, the CDR3 reads TGCGCCAGCACCGGGATCACCGGGGAGCTGTTTTTT. Residues: CASTGITGELFF. The V call is TRBV10-1, the J call TRBJ2-2; D is perhaps TRBD2 (5 bases). V was trimmed by 7 bases and J by 4 bases, leaving 7 bases between them. CDR1 is WNHNN, CDR2 SYGVQD, per germline (reference sequence). The CDR3 length is 12 residues.